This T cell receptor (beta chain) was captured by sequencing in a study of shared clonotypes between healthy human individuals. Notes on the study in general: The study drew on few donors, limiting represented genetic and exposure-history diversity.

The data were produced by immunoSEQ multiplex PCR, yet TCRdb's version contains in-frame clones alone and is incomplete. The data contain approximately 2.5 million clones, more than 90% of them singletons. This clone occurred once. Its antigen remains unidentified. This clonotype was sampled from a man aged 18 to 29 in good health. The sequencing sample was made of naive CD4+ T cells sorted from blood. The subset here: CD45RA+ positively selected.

Written as DNA, the CDR3 is TGTGCCAGCAGTACCTGGACGGACGTGCGGGAAAAACTGTTTTTT. Translation gives CASSTWTDVREKLFF. The J gene is TRBJ1-4, the V gene TRBV6-6; D is ambiguous. The germline V gene has CDR1 MNHNY and CDR2 SVGAGI (reference sequence). V was shortened by 5 bases and J by 8 bases, with 18 bases between the two germline ends. This CDR3 has 15 residues.